This is a list of T cell receptor beta chains from one sample in a study of glioma-infiltrating T cells after dendritic cell vaccination. TCRdb keeps only in-frame clones here, not all; method: immunoSEQ multiplex PCR. The sample lists under 35,000 clones; over 90% were seen once. The sample here was blood, taken before dendritic cell vaccination. The receptor source for this set is a human donor with glioblastoma. The CDR3 runs from the conserved cysteine through the conserved F or W. The D gene is left open where the match is weak. The listing skips clone size in some rows; elsewhere it reads once, few, many or a size class.

d_call | j_call | clone_size | v_call | cdr3_nt | cdr3_aa
NA | TRBJ2-7 | NA | TRBV11-2 | TGTGCCAGCAGCTTCTGGGGAGACGAGCAGTACTTC | CASSFWGDEQYF
NA | TRBJ1-5 | NA | TRBV25-1 | TGTGCCAGCAGTGAATCCCGGGGAAGTCAGCCCCAGCATTTT | CASSESRGSQPQHF
TRBD1 | TRBJ2-7 | NA | TRBV27 | TGTGCCAGCAGTTTATCGGCCCCGGGACAGGGGCCCTACGAGCAGTACTTC | CASSLSAPGQGPYEQYF
TRBD1 | TRBJ1-6 | NA | TRBV6-5 | TGTGCCAGCAGCCCTGACAGGGTATATAATTCCCCCCTCCACTTT | CASSPDRVYNSPLHF
NA | TRBJ2-7 | NA | TRBV30 | TGTGCCTGGAGTGTCTACAGGCGGCGTGGTTACGAGCAGTACTTC | CAWSVYRRRGYEQYF
NA | TRBJ2-3 | NA | TRBV11-3 | TGTGCCAGCAGTTTAGGCCAGAACACAGATACGCAGTATTTT | CASSLGQNTDTQYF
TRBD2 | TRBJ2-1 | NA | TRBV5-4 | TGTGCCAGCAGCCCAGGGAGTAGCGGGGGGCAAATGGGGGATGAGCAGTTCTTC | CASSPGSSGGQMGDEQFF
NA | TRBJ1-2 | NA | TRBV13 | TGTGCCAGCGCCCTAGGGGCAGTAACTAACTATGGCTACACCTTC | CASALGAVTNYGYTF
NA | TRBJ2-7 | NA | TRBV7-9 | TGTGCCAGCAGCCCGACTAGTAGGCCCTCCTACGAGCAGTACTTC | CASSPTSRPSYEQYF
NA | TRBJ2-3 | few | TRBV21-1 | TGTGCCAGCAGCAAAGAAAGGGGAGGAGATACGCAGTATTTT | CASSKERGGDTQYF
TRBD2 | TRBJ2-3 | NA | TRBV5-5 | TGTGCCAGCAGCTTGGAGGTCAGCGGGGGGTACACAGATACGCAGTATTTT | CASSLEVSGGYTDTQYF
NA | TRBJ2-7 | NA | TRBV5-6 | TGTGCCAGCAGCTACCAGGGATTATCGGACGAGCAGTACTTC | CASSYQGLSDEQYF
NA | TRBJ1-2 | few | TRBV4-1 | TGCGCCAGCAGCCAAGTGGGCGAGACGAGCAGCTATGGCTACACCTTC | CASSQVGETSSYGYTF
NA | TRBJ1-2 | NA | TRBV19 | TGTGCCAGTAGTGGCATTGCTTACTATGGCTACACCTTC | CASSGIAYYGYTF
NA | TRBJ1-1 | once | TRBV30 | TGTGCCTGGAGTAAAACAGGGTCCACTGAAGCTTTCTTT | CAWSKTGSTEAFF
TRBD2 | TRBJ2-5 | few | TRBV2 | TGTGCCAGCAGTGCTCTAGCGGTACCCTCCGGGACCCAGTACTTC | CASSALAVPSGTQYF
NA | TRBJ2-7 | NA | TRBV7-6 | TGTGCCAGCAGCTTTAGTAACGCGGGGTCCGAGCAGTACTTC | CASSFSNAGSEQYF